The 10 T cell receptor beta chains below all came from one sample that was sequenced in a study of blood T cell repertoires in COVID-19. Repertoires were generated with immunoSEQ multiplex PCR, while TCRdb's copy carries only in-frame clones and drops some. Of some 160,000 clones listed, 65% to 85% are singletons. The specimen was peripheral blood. The receptor set was obtained from a man aged 50 or older with active or convalescent COVID-19.

This chain connects TRBV11-3 to TRBJ2-2; 10 bases align to TRBD2. This CDR3 region has 18 residues. Losses at the gene ends were 2 bases for V and 1 base for J; bases not matched to a gene: 7. Germline V CDR1 and CDR2: SGHNT, YENEEA. In DNA, the CDR3 is TGTGCCAGCAGCTTAAGTTCTAGCGGGAGATTGAACACCGGGGAGCTGTTTTTT. Translation gives CASSLSSSGRLNTGELFF.

The chain joins TRBV28 to TRBJ1-4; 7 bases align to TRBD1. The CDR3 is 16 residues long. V lost 4 bases, J lost 0 bases, and 5 bases stayed unmatched. Germline CDR1 reads MDHEN; CDR2 reads SYDVKM. CDR3 nucleotides: TGTGCCAGCAGTTCCCCCCAGGGGGCAACTAATGAAAAACTGTTTTTT. It translates to CASSSPQGATNEKLFF.

The chain recombines TRBV11-2 with TRBJ2-3, with 9 bases matching TRBD2. Germline V gene data show CDR1 as SGHAT and CDR2 as FQNNGV. V gave up 3 bases and J gave up 4 bases; unmatched junction bases: 8. The CDR3 totals 16 residues. The chain's CDR3 is CASSFSGTSNADTQYF. The CDR3 DNA is TGTGCCAGCAGCTTCTCCGGGACTAGCAATGCAGATACGCAGTATTTT.

This sequence joins TRBV14 and TRBJ2-1, with 8 bases matching TRBD1. V lost 1 base to trimming and J lost 0 bases; unmatched junction nucleotides: 5. In germline, CDR1 is SGHDN, CDR2 FVKESK. The CDR3 is made up of 17 amino acids. CDR3 DNA sequence: TGTGCCAGCAGCCAAGGGAGGGACAGGACCTCCTACAATGAGCAGTTCTTC. Its protein is CASSQGRDRTSYNEQFF.

This clone was seen more than once but under ten times. This chain links TRBV7-8 with TRBJ1-2; D uncertain. This CDR3 spans 13 amino acids. The V gene lost 2 bases and the J gene lost 3 bases, with 7 bases spanning the gap. The germline gives CDR1 SGHVS, CDR2 FQNEAQ. The CDR3 region is CASSLPGYYGYTF. The CDR3, as DNA: TGTGCCAGCAGCTTACCGGGGTACTATGGCTACACCTTC.

J is TRBJ1-3 and V is TRBV23-1; D is perhaps TRBD1 (6 bases). TRBV23-1 is an ORF, with its function uncertain. V lost 8 bases, J lost 0 bases, and 14 bases lay in between. This CDR3 has 15 amino acids. Here the CDR3 reads CASPGGEISGNTIYF. Written as DNA, the CDR3 is TGCGCCAGCCCGGGGGGCGAAATCTCTGGAAACACCATATATTTT.

The gene calls are TRBV10-3 and TRBJ2-2, with TRBD2 matching 14 bases. This CDR3 is built from 17 residues. With 6 bases clipped from V and 3 bases from J, the junction kept 6 bases outside the gene matches. Germline values: CDR1 ENHRY, CDR2 SYGVKD. The CDR3 region has the DNA TGTGCCATCAGGGGGACTAGCGGGAGTGAGGACACCGGGGAGCTGTTTTTT. Its protein product is CAIRGTSGSEDTGELFF.

The genes are TRBV2 and TRBJ1-2, with D tentatively TRBD1 (5 bases). CDR3 length equals 14 residues. Per the germline V gene, CDR1 is SNHLY and CDR2 is FYNNEI. Trimming shortened V by 6 bases and J by 2 bases, and 13 bases separated the two germline ends. The DNA for the CDR3 is TGTGCCAGCAGCGGACACGGGCCCAACTATGGCTACACCTTC. Protein product: CASSGHGPNYGYTF.

The chain is built from TRBV29-1 and TRBJ2-1, with D perhaps TRBD2 (6 bases). Germline-derived CDR1 and CDR2 are SQVTM and ANQGSEA. This CDR3 spans 14 amino acids. V shed 6 bases and J shed 8 bases, with 20 bases lying between them. The chain's CDR3 is CSVETSAGVDEQFF. The CDR3 DNA sequence: TGCAGCGTCGAAACGTCAGCGGGTGTCGATGAGCAGTTCTTC.

This chain joins TRBV6-5 and TRBJ1-4; D possibly corresponds to TRBD1 (5 bases). V was pared by 0 bases and J by 7 bases, with 15 bases between. This CDR3 comprises 16 residues. In germline, CDR1 is MNHEY, CDR2 SVGAGI. The CDR3 DNA reads TGTGCCAGCAGTTACTCACCCGGGGGAGCTGGTGAAAAACTGTTTTTT. This encodes CASSYSPGGAGEKLFF.